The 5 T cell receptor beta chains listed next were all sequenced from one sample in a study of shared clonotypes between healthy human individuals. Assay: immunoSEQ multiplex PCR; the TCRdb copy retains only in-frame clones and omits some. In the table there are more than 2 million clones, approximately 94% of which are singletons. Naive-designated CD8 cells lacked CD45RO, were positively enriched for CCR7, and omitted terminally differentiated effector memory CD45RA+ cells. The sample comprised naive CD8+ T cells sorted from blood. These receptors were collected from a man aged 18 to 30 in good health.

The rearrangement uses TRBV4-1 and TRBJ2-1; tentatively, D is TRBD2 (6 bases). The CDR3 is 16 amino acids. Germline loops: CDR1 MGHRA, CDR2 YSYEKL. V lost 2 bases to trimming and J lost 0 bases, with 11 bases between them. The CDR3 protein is CASSQYVSGSYNEQFF. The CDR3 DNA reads TGCGCCAGCAGCCAATACGTTAGCGGCTCCTACAATGAGCAGTTCTTC.

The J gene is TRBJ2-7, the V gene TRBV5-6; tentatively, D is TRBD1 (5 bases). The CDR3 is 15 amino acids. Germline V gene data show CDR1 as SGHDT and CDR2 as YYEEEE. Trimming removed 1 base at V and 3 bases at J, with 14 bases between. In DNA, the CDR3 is TGTGCCAGCAGCTTGCTATCCAGGGTCTACTACGAGCAGTACTTC. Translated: CASSLLSRVYYEQYF.

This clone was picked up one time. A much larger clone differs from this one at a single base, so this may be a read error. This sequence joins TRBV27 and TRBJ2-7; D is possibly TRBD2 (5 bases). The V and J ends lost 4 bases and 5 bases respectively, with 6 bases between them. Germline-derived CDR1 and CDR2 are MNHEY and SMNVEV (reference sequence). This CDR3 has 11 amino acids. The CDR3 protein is CASSYGDEQYF. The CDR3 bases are TGTGCCAGCAGTTACGGGGACGAGCAGTACTTC.

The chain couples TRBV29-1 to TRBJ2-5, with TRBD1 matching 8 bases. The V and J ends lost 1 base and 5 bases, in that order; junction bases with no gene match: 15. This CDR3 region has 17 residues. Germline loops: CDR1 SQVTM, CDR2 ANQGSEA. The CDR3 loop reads CSVEAYSRKTGVETQYF. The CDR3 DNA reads TGCAGCGTTGAAGCTTATTCCCGTAAGACAGGGGTCGAGACCCAGTACTTC.

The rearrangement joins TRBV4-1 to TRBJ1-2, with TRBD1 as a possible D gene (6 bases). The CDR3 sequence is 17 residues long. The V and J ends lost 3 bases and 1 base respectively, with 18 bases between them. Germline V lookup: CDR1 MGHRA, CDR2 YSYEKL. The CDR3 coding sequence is TGCGCCAGCAGCCAGGGGCTAAAGACAGGCGATAACTATGGCTACACCTTC. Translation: CASSQGLKTGDNYGYTF.